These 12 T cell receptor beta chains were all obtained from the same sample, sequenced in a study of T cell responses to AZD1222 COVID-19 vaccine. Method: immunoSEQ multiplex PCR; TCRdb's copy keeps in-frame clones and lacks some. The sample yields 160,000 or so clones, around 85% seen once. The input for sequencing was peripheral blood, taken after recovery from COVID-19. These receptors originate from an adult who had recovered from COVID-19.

The CDR3 here is CASSLGVPWQYF. The CDR3 DNA is TGTGCCAGCAGCTTAGGAGTACCTTGGCAGTACTTC. The V call is TRBV11-2, the J call TRBJ2-7, with no clear D. The CDR3 runs 12 residues. Germline V gene data show CDR1 as SGHAT and CDR2 as FQNNGV. Trimming cost V 1 base and J 9 bases, with 10 bases left between them.

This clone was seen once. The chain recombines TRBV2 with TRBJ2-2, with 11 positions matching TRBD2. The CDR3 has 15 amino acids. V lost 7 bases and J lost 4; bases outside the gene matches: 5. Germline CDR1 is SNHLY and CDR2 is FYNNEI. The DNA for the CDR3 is TGTGCCAGCATGCCCCTAGCGGGAGGCACCGGGGAGCTGTTTTTT. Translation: CASMPLAGGTGELFF.

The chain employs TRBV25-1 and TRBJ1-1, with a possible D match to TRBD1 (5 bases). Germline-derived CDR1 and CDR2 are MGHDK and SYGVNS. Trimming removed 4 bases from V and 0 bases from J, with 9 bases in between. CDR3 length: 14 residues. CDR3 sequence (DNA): TGTGCCAGCAGTGGGCCAGGGATGAACACTGAAGCTTTCTTT. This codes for CASSGPGMNTEAFF.

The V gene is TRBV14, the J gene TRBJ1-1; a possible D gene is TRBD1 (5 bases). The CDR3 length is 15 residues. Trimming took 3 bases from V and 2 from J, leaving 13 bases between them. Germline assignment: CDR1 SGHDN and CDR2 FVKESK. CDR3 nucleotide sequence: TGTGCCAGCAGCCACGAAAGGGGAAGTAACACTGAAGCTTTCTTT. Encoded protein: CASSHERGSNTEAFF.

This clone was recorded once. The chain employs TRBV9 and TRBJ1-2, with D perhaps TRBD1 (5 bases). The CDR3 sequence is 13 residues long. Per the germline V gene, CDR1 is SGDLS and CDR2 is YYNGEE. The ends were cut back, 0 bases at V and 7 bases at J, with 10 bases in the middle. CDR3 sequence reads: CASSVVGGTGYTF. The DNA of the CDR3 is TGTGCCAGCAGCGTAGTCGGGGGGACTGGCTACACCTTC.

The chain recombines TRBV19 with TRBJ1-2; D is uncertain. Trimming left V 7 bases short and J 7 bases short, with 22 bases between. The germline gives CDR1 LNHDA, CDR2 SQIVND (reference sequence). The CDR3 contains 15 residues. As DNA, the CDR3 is TGTGCCAGTATCGGGCCCCTTCCCACTACGGGTGGCTACACCTTC. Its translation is CASIGPLPTTGGYTF.

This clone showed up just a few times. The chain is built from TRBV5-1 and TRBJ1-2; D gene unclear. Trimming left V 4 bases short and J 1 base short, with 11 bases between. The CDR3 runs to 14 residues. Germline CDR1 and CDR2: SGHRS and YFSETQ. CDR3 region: CASSPRAGNYGYTF. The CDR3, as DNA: TGCGCCAGCAGCCCCCGGGCGGGTAACTATGGCTACACCTTC.

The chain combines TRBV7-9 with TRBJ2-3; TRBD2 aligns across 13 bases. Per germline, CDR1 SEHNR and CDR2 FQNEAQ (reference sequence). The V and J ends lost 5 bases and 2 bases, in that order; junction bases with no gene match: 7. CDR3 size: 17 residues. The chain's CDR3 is CASSPPGLAGATDTQYF. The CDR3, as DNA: TGTGCCAGCAGCCCCCCCGGACTAGCGGGGGCCACAGATACGCAGTATTTT.

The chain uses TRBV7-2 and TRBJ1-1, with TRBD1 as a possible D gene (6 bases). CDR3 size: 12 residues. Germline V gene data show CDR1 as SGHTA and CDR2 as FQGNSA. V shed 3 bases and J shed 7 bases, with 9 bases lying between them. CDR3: CASSLKGGEAFF. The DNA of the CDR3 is TGTGCCAGCAGCTTGAAAGGGGGTGAAGCTTTCTTT.

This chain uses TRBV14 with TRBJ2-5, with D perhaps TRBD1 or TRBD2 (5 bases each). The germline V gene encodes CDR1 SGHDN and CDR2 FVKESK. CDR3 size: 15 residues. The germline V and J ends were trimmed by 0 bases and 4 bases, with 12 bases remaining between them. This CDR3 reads CASSQDISGRETQYF. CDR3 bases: TGTGCCAGCAGCCAAGATATATCAGGGAGAGAGACCCAGTACTTC.

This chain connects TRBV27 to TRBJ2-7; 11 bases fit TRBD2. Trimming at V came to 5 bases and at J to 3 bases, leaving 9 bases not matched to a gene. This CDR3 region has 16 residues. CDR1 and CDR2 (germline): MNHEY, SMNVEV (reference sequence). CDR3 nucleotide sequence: TGTGCCAGCAGTCAGACCAAACTAGCGGGGGACTACGAGCAGTACTTC. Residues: CASSQTKLAGDYEQYF.

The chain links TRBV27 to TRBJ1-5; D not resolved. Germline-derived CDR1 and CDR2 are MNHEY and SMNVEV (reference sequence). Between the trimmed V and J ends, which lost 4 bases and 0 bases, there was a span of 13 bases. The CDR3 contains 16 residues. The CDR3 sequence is CASSSAGGYSNQPQHF. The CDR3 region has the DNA TGTGCCAGCAGTTCCGCCGGTGGTTATAGCAATCAGCCCCAGCATTTT.